This T cell receptor (beta chain) comes out of a study of blood T cell repertoires in COVID-19. Assay used: immunoSEQ multiplex PCR; TCRdb lists only in-frame clones, some missing. The top ten hold roughly a tenth of the sample, which has 300,000 to 350,000 clones, roughly nine tenths seen once. Trimming took 0 bases from V and 1 from J, leaving 5 bases between them. Germline V gene data show CDR1 as SGHAT and CDR2 as FQNNGV. The CDR3 consists of 14 residues. This chain links TRBV11-2 with TRBJ2-3; no reliable D call. The sequence derives from a woman in her 30s who had recovered from COVID-19. Sequenced: PBMCs or T cells enriched from blood (not recorded which). The CDR3 coding sequence is TGTGCCAGCAGCTTAGAACAGCGCACAGATACGCAGTATTTT. Translated: CASSLEQRTDTQYF.